The T cell receptor beta chain described here comes from a study of blood T cell repertoires in COVID-19. Study-level background: Sites in the United States, Italy and Spain provided acute and convalescent COVID-19 samples. T cells, B-cell-depleted T cells, or PBMCs supplied cDNA or gDNA.

This clone was counted a single time. The method was immunoSEQ multiplex PCR; TCRdb's version includes in-frame clones alone and lacks a portion of them. Altogether around 180,000 clones are present, roughly 70% being singletons, with the ten largest covering 3%. The germline V and J ends were trimmed by 3 bases and 8 bases, with 17 bases remaining between them. This CDR3 contains 15 residues. The germline CDR1 and CDR2 sequences are WNHNN and SYGVQD (reference sequence). The sample was peripheral blood. This chain connects TRBV10-1 to TRBJ1-5; the D gene is possibly TRBD1 (5 bases). The TCR originated in a woman older than 75 with acute or convalescent COVID-19. CDR3 DNA: TGCGCCAGCAGTGAAATCCCAGGGAAATGGGAGCCCCAGCATTTT. Amino acids: CASSEIPGKWEPQHF.